This is a list of T cell receptor beta chains from one sample in a study of early T cells in non-severe SARS-CoV-2 infection. TCRdb reprocessed the 5' RACE reads with MiXCR, giving one entry per CDR3 protein. The sample includes 25,000 to 35,000 distinct CDR3 sequences, around 5.9% of them seen just once. The sample taken for sequencing was whole blood. Receptors were obtained from an adult who was a healthcare worker with PCR-confirmed SARS-CoV-2 infection or an uninfected control (not recorded which). Both conserved end residues are trimmed from each CDR3. Fields, in order: J gene, V gene, CDR3 protein.

TRBJ2-3 TRBV6-2/TRBV6-3 ASSSGRETDTQY
TRBJ2-3 TRBV12-3/TRBV12-4 ASSSGNSEY
TRBJ2-2 TRBV12-3/TRBV12-4 ASSSSGVLGELF
TRBJ2-3 TRBV2 ASRRNTGTNADTQY
TRBJ2-1 TRBV7-2 ASSLDRGLGF
TRBJ2-1 TRBV7-9 ASSDVAGETGIYQQF
TRBJ1-1 TRBV10-3 AADRGEGTEAF
TRBJ2-2 TRBV24-1 ATSDLFGANTGELF
TRBJ1-1 TRBV7-2 ASSLYRGEAF
TRBJ2-1 TRBV3-2 ASSPGLAPDNEQF
TRBJ1-5 TRBV10-3 AISEHFGDRDNQPQH
TRBJ1-2 TRBV28 ASSLYGFNYGYT
TRBJ2-6 TRBV7-6 ASSLELGRANVLT
TRBJ2-3 TRBV5-5 ASNPTTGATLSTDTQY
TRBJ2-3 TRBV6-5 ASSYLTSGGYTDTQY
TRBJ1-6 TRBV6-5 ATQLAGDSPLH
TRBJ2-1 TRBV20-1 SAKRDFHNEQF
TRBJ1-5 TRBV20-1 SAFRDTNQPQH
TRBJ1-6 TRBV6-2/TRBV6-3 ASSDTFLPLDSPLH
TRBJ2-2 TRBV4-3 ASSQEGTSAGGELF